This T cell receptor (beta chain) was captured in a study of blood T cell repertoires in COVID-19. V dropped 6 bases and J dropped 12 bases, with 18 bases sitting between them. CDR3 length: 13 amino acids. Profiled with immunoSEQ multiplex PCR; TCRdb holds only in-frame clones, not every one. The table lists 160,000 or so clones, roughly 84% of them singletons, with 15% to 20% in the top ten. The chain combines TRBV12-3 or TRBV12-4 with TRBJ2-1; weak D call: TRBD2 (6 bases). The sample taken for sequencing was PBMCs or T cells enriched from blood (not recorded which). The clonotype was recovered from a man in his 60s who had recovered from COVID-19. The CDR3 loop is CASSSGIAALQFF. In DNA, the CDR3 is TGTGCCAGCAGCTCCGGGATAGCGGCCCTGCAGTTCTTC.